The 9 T cell receptor beta chains presented below share a single source sample, sequenced in a study of cytomegalovirus exposure and HLA in healthy donors. PCR employed 60 Vbeta and 13 Jbeta primers. Assay used: immunoSEQ multiplex PCR; TCRdb lists only in-frame clones, some missing. The table lists about 260,000 clones, under 80% of them singletons. The sequenced material came from PBMCs. These receptors were obtained from a female donor in good health and CMV-seronegative.

This chain uses TRBV6-6 with TRBJ1-1; 7 nucleotides agree with TRBD1. CDR1 and CDR2 from the germline V gene are MNHNY and SVGAGI (reference sequence). The J segment lost 5 bases and the V segment lost 2 bases, leaving 2 bases of the junction unmatched. The CDR3 extends over 13 amino acids. CDR3: CASSYTGVTEAFF. The CDR3 DNA sequence: TGTGCCAGCAGTTACACAGGGGTTACTGAAGCTTTCTTT.

This clone was detected a few times. V is TRBV5-4 and J is TRBJ2-6, with D possibly matching TRBD2 (6 bases). CDR1 and CDR2 from the germline V gene are SGHNT and YYREEE (reference sequence). CDR3 length: 17 amino acids. The V and J ends lost 2 bases and 0 bases respectively, with 12 bases between them. The CDR3 DNA is TGTGCCAGCAGCTTCCCGGGACTCCGCTCTGGGGCCAACGTCCTGACTTTC. Translated, it gives CASSFPGLRSGANVLTF.

V usage is TRBV2 and J usage is TRBJ2-5; TRBD1 aligns across 9 bases. TRBJ2-7 matches the DNA end more closely, so the J call is doubtful. This CDR3 contains 14 residues. Looked up from germline, CDR1 is SNHLY and CDR2 is FYNNEI. The CDR3 DNA reads TGTGCCAGCAGACGTACAGGGGGCCTTTACGAGCAGTACTTC. It translates to CASRRTGGLYEQYF.

This clone was seen once. The gene calls are TRBV6-5 and TRBJ1-1, with 12 bases fitting TRBD1. Germline V CDR1 and CDR2: MNHEY, SVGAGI. After removal of 5 bases from V and 7 bases from J, the junction contained 8 bases not matched to a gene. CDR3 length: 15 amino acids. The CDR3 loop is CASSAPGQGAVEAFF. The CDR3 DNA is TGTGCCAGCAGTGCTCCGGGACAGGGGGCAGTTGAAGCTTTCTTT.

CDR3 sequence reads: CASSSEGYTF. The CDR3 DNA reads as TGTGCCAGCAGCTCGGAGGGCTACACCTTC. The chain is built from TRBV7-2 and TRBJ1-2; D ambiguous. The CDR3 loop spans 10 amino acids. Germline CDR1 is SGHTA and CDR2 is FQGNSA. V shed 4 bases and J shed 8 bases, with 5 bases lying between them.

The genes are TRBV6-1 and TRBJ2-1; perhaps TRBD1 as D (6 bases). V dropped 4 bases and J dropped 1 base, with 11 bases sitting between them. The CDR3 length is 15 residues. Germline V gives CDR1 MNHNS, CDR2 SASEGT. CDR3 region: CASSVQGGSYNEQFF. The CDR3 DNA reads TGTGCCAGCAGTGTTCAAGGGGGTTCCTACAATGAGCAGTTCTTC.

The V and J genes are TRBV28 and TRBJ2-3, with D perhaps matching TRBD1 (6 bases). This CDR3 is built from 12 residues. The V gene's germline CDR1 is MDHEN and CDR2 SYDVKM. V lost 7 bases and J lost 5, with 10 bases in between. The CDR3 loop is CASTSTGDTQYF. The CDR3 DNA reads as TGTGCCAGCACCTCGACAGGAGATACGCAGTATTTT.

The chain links TRBV7-2 to TRBJ1-1; D perhaps matches TRBD1 (6 bases). V dropped 3 bases and J dropped 11 bases, with 22 bases sitting between them. The CDR3 length is 15 residues. CDR1 is SGHTA and CDR2 is FQGNSA in the germline V gene. The DNA of the CDR3 is TGTGCCAGCAGCTTCAATCAAAATCAGGGGAATAGGGCTTTCTTT. As protein: CASSFNQNQGNRAFF.

The genes are TRBV5-6 and TRBJ2-7; TRBD1 aligns across 8 bases. J gave up 7 bases and V 4 bases, and 16 bases lay outside the gene matches. Germline CDR1 SGHDT, CDR2 YYEEEE. CDR3 size: 16 residues. The CDR3 DNA sequence: TGTGCCAGCAGCCCGGCCAGGGACAGGCCGTTTGGAGAGCAGTACTTC. It encodes CASSPARDRPFGEQYF. Looking up the rest from reference TRBV5-6 and TRBJ2-7 gives the full variable domain: DAGVTQSPTHLIKTRGQQVTLRCSPKSGHDTVSWYQQALGQGPQFIFQYYEEEERQRGNFPDRFSGHQFPNYSSELNVNALLLGDSALYLCASSPARDRPFGEQYFGPGTRLTVT.